This T cell receptor (beta chain) was sequenced for a study of T-cell reconstitution after alpha-beta-depleted transplantation in children. Per the germline V gene, CDR1 is DFQATT and CDR2 is SNEGSKA (reference sequence). With 1 base removed from V and 0 bases from J, the gap between germline ends came to 9 bases. There are 15 residues in the CDR3. TCRbeta library preparation incorporated unique molecular identifiers. TCRdb reanalysed the PCR reads using MiXCR and keeps one entry per CDR3 protein. The profile shows hundreds of thousands of distinct CDR3 sequences, approximately 11% of them singletons. This clonotype appeared many times.

This chain joins TRBV20-1 and TRBJ2-2, with D possibly being TRBD1 (6 bases). The source was PBMCs, collected before TCRalphabeta/CD19-depleted stem cell transplant. The clonotype comes from a child under three years old with acute myeloid leukemia, due to receive a stem cell transplant. The CDR3 protein is CSARVQGANTGELFF. For the CDR3, the DNA is TGCAGTGCTAGAGTACAGGGCGCGAACACCGGGGAGCTGTTTTTT.